Given below is one T cell receptor beta chain in context. Its antigen remains unknown. The data belong to a study of graft-versus-host responses after intestinal transplantation. Across the study: Recipients uniformly received anti-thymocyte globulin induction, followed by tacrolimus and steroids for around 3 years.

Broader study findings: Peak circulating GvH clone levels were associated with early post-transplant HvG declines. GvH clones were identified in recipient marrow, with some first appearing in ileum or blood.

The CDR3 is 15 amino acids. Trimming cost V 0 bases and J 6 bases; bases outside gene matches: 4. Germline V gene lookup returns CDR1 MNHEY and CDR2 SVGAGI. Using immunoSEQ multiplex PCR, the repertoire was profiled, and TCRdb retains in-frame clones only, with some absent. The sample lists some 85,000 clones, approximately 90% seen once, with roughly 0.37% in the top ten. The source material was unstimulated CD8+ T cells sorted from spleen or lymph node cells, sampled before transplant. This chain connects TRBV6-5 to TRBJ2-4; 8 positions agree with TRBD1. This receptor was taken from a human donor who was the organ donor for an intestinal transplant. The CDR3 here is CASSYSTGQGNIQYF. As DNA, the CDR3 is TGTGCCAGCAGTTACTCGACAGGACAGGGAAACATTCAGTACTTC.